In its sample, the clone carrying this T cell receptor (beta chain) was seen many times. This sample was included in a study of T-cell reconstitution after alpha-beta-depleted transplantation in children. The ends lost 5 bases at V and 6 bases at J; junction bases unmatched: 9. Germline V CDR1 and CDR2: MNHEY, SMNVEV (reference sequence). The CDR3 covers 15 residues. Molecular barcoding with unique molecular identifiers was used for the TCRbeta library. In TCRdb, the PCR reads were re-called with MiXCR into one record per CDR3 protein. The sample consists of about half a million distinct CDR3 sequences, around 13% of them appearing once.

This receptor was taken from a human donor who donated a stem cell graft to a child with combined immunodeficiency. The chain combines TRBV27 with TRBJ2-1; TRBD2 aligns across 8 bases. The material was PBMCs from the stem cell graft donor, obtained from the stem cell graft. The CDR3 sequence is CASSRPMTSANEQFF. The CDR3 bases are TGTGCCAGCAGTCGACCAATGACTAGCGCCAATGAGCAGTTCTTC.